Sequencing of this T cell receptor (beta chain) was carried out in a study of radiation and T cells in renal cell carcinoma. Measured with immunoSEQ multiplex PCR; TCRdb has only the in-frame clones, and not every one. Here the sample spans about 95,000 clones, about 88% being singletons. Germline V gene lookup returns CDR1 SGHVS and CDR2 FNYEAQ. The CDR3 is made up of 14 amino acids. Trimming took off 5 bases at V and 8 bases at J, with 18 bases between the two ends. The sample's time point: baseline pretreatment blood. Treatment denoted: 15 Gy SBRT to primary tumor, nephrectomy 4 weeks later. The clonotype comes from a man aged 50 to 60 with renal cell carcinoma. V gene TRBV7-6 combines with J gene TRBJ1-2, with D perhaps TRBD1 (6 bases). Material: blood, obtained from a patient whose treatment included radiotherapy and nephrectomy. CDR3 amino acids: CASSGGLGFEGYTF. The CDR3 nucleotides read TGTGCCAGCAGCGGGGGGCTGGGGTTTGAAGGCTACACCTTC.